Below, 18 T cell receptor beta chains from the same sample are listed, as sequenced in a study of identical twins. TCRdb fed the 5' RACE reads into MiXCR, producing one record per CDR3 protein. The data hold 450,000 or so distinct CDR3 sequences, with 14% observed a single time. The sample was also reused in another study, on yellow fever vaccine responses in identical twins.

What was sequenced was CD4+ T cells sorted from blood. The receptors were gathered from a woman under 30 in good health.

CDR3 loop: CASSLVLGEEFF. CDR3 sequence (DNA): TGTGCCAGCAGCTTGGTTTTGGGAGAGGAGTTCTTC. This chain joins TRBV5-5 and TRBJ2-1; tentatively, D is TRBD2 (5 bases). Germline V gives CDR1 SGHKS, CDR2 YYEKEE (reference sequence). This CDR3 has 12 residues. V gave up 0 bases and J gave up 14 bases, with 12 bases separating them. Using reference TRBV5-5 and TRBJ2-1 for the parts outside the CDR3, the full variable domain is DAGVTQSPTHLIKTRGQQVTLRCSPISGHKSVSWYQQVLGQGPQFIFQYYEKEERGRGNFPDRFSARQFPNYSSELNVNALLLGDSALYLCASSLVLGEEFFGPGTRLTVL.

V usage is TRBV20-1 and J usage is TRBJ2-7; 7 bases line up with TRBD2. Germline-derived CDR1 and CDR2 are DFQATT and SNEGSKA (reference sequence). The V and J ends lost 7 bases and 3 bases, in that order; junction bases with no gene match: 9. The CDR3 contains 13 residues. CDR3 bases: TGCAGTGGAAAGAGCGGGGTCGGCTACGAGCAGTACTTC. This translates into CSGKSGVGYEQYF.

The table lists this clonotype with a few counts. Here the CDR3 reads CSVSLTGISTDTQYF. For the CDR3, the DNA is TGCAGCGTTAGCCTTACAGGGATTTCCACAGATACGCAGTATTTT. This chain uses TRBV29-1 with TRBJ2-3; tentative D call: TRBD1 (6 bases). The V gene lost 5 bases and the J gene lost 2 bases, with 17 bases spanning the gap. Germline V gene sequence: CDR1 SQVTM, CDR2 ANQGSEA. This CDR3 region has 15 residues.

This clonotype was counted only a few times. This sequence joins TRBV7-9 and TRBJ2-2; 9 bases fit TRBD1. Unmatched junction bases numbered 8, after V lost 5 bases and J lost 7 bases. The CDR3 extends over 15 amino acids. Germline CDR1 is SEHNR and CDR2 is FQNEAQ (reference sequence). CDR3 DNA sequence: TGTGCCAGCAGCCTCAACAGGGGGCAAGGCGGGGAGCTGTTTTTT. It encodes CASSLNRGQGGELFF.

This clonotype was found a few times. The genes are TRBV21-1 and TRBJ2-1; whether TRBD1, the table's D call, matches the DNA was not checked. TRBV21-1 is reported as a pseudogene. This CDR3 region has 13 residues. The CDR3 DNA sequence: TGTGCCAGCAGCAAAGAAAACAGGGTAGAGCAGTTCTTC. Translating gives CASSKENRVEQFF.

This clonotype has more than one count but fewer than ten. V and J are TRBV3-1 and TRBJ1-2; possible D gene TRBD1, 6 bases. The ends were cut back, 8 bases at V and 4 bases at J, with 11 bases in the middle. The CDR3 has 12 residues. Per the germline V gene, CDR1 is LGHDT and CDR2 is YNNKEL (reference sequence). CDR3 in amino acids: CASHRVGYGYTF. The DNA of the CDR3 is TGTGCCAGCCACAGGGTGGGCTATGGCTACACCTTC.

The CDR3 coding sequence is TGTGCCAGCAGCCCTGGGACTCCCTTCACAGATACGCAGTATTTT. Its protein is CASSPGTPFTDTQYF. The chain recombines TRBV7-9 with TRBJ2-3; TRBD2 might be the D (6 bases). Trimming shortened V by 5 bases and J by 2 bases, and 14 bases separated the two germline ends. The V gene's germline CDR1 is SEHNR and CDR2 FQNEAQ (reference sequence). The CDR3 consists of 15 residues.

J is TRBJ2-7 and V is TRBV5-1, with 7 bases identical to TRBD1. CDR3 length equals 14 residues. The germline CDR1 and CDR2 sequences are SGHRS and YFSETQ. V shed 4 bases and J 2 bases; nucleotides not matched to a gene: 6. The CDR3 coding sequence is TGCGCCAGCAGCCCCGGGACAGCCACCTACGAGCAGTACTTC. Protein sequence: CASSPGTATYEQYF.

This clonotype came up a few times. The chain carries TRBV27 and TRBJ2-7; tentative D call: TRBD2 (5 bases). Germline lookup yields CDR1 MNHEY and CDR2 SMNVEV (reference sequence). The CDR3 is 13 residues long. V shed 10 bases and J shed 1 base, with 14 bases lying between them. Written as DNA, the CDR3 is TGTGCCACCCGATGGTCGGGGTCCTACGAGCAGTACTTC. Its translation is CATRWSGSYEQYF.

This chain uses TRBV5-1 with TRBJ1-1, with D maybe TRBD1 (5 bases). Germline CDR1 reads SGHRS; CDR2 reads YFSETQ. V lost 2 bases, J lost 3 bases, and 11 bases lay in between. The CDR3 covers 14 residues. The CDR3 loop is CASSFSGGDTEAFF. The CDR3, as DNA: TGCGCCAGCAGCTTTTCGGGGGGGGACACTGAAGCTTTCTTT.

This clonotype has a handful of counts. V gene TRBV7-9 combines with J gene TRBJ2-7, with D possibly being TRBD2 (6 bases). Trimming removed 5 bases from V and 7 bases from J, with 12 bases in between. The CDR3 runs to 12 residues. Germline V CDR1 and CDR2: SEHNR, FQNEAQ (reference sequence). The CDR3 reads CASSRDWWEQYF. The CDR3 bases are TGTGCCAGCAGCAGGGACTGGTGGGAGCAGTACTTC.

This clonotype was seen a single time. The chain recombines TRBV7-2 with TRBJ2-3; a possible D gene is TRBD2 (5 bases). Germline V gene sequence: CDR1 SGHTA, CDR2 FQGNSA. The V gene lost 3 bases and the J gene lost 6 bases, with 13 bases spanning the gap. CDR3 length: 14 residues. CDR3 coding DNA: TGTGCCAGCAGCTTGCAGTCTGGACTGGATACGCAGTATTTT. Amino acids: CASSLQSGLDTQYF.

The rearrangement links TRBV6-2 or TRBV6-3 to TRBJ2-7; the match to TRBD1 covers 7 bases. CDR1 and CDR2 from the germline V gene are MNHEY and SVGEGT. CDR3 size: 15 residues. Losses at the gene ends were 6 bases for V and 2 bases for J; bases not matched to a gene: 10. This CDR3 is CASRDSGTVTYEQYF. The CDR3, as DNA: TGTGCCAGCAGGGACTCCGGGACAGTAACCTACGAGCAGTACTTC.

This chain joins TRBV7-2 and TRBJ2-7; D may be TRBD1 (5 bases). This CDR3 is built from 14 residues. The germline gives CDR1 SGHTA, CDR2 FQGNSA. Trimming took 7 bases from V and 2 from J, leaving 15 bases between them. CDR3 protein: CASTVRDRPYEQYF. In DNA form, the CDR3 reads TGTGCCAGCACCGTCCGAGACAGACCCTACGAGCAGTACTTC.

This clonotype was counted ten times or more. The chain employs TRBV28 and TRBJ2-7, with D uncertain. V was clipped by 2 bases and J by 2 bases, with 7 bases between them. The CDR3 is 13 residues long. The germline V gene encodes CDR1 MDHEN and CDR2 SYDVKM. The chain's CDR3 is CASSLVSPYEQYF. The CDR3 coding sequence is TGTGCCAGCAGTTTAGTATCCCCCTACGAGCAGTACTTC.

The table lists this clonotype with a few counts. The chain uses TRBV5-1 and TRBJ2-7, with 7 nucleotides matching TRBD2. V shed 2 bases, J shed 7 bases, and the junction held 15 bases outside the gene matches. Germline V gene lookup returns CDR1 SGHRS and CDR2 YFSETQ. The CDR3 is 16 residues long. The CDR3 reads CASSLLASAGTREQYF. For the CDR3, the DNA is TGCGCCAGCAGCTTACTAGCGAGTGCGGGTACGCGAGAGCAGTACTTC. Supplemented by reference TRBV5-1 and TRBJ2-7, the full variable domain reads KAGVTQTPRYLIKTRGQQVTLSCSPISGHRSVSWYQQTPGQGLQFLFEYFSETQRNKGNFPGRFSGRQFSNSRSEMNVSTLELGDSALYLCASSLLASAGTREQYFGPGTRLTVT.

This sequence joins TRBV20-1 and TRBJ1-4, with no clear D. In germline, CDR1 is DFQATT, CDR2 SNEGSKA (reference sequence). The germline V and J ends were trimmed by 0 bases and 12 bases, with 17 bases remaining between them. This CDR3 has 14 residues. The CDR3 nucleotides are TGCAGTGCTAGAGACACTCGGACGGTAGTGGAACTGTTTTTT. Protein sequence: CSARDTRTVVELFF.

The chain links TRBV7-9 to TRBJ2-1; no clear D gene. Trimming pared 5 bases from V and 9 bases from J, leaving 8 bases between. The V gene's germline CDR1 is SEHNR and CDR2 FQNEAQ (reference sequence). This CDR3 is built from 11 residues. CDR3 sequence: CASSVTVEQFF. The CDR3, as DNA: TGTGCCAGCAGCGTTACAGTTGAGCAGTTCTTC.